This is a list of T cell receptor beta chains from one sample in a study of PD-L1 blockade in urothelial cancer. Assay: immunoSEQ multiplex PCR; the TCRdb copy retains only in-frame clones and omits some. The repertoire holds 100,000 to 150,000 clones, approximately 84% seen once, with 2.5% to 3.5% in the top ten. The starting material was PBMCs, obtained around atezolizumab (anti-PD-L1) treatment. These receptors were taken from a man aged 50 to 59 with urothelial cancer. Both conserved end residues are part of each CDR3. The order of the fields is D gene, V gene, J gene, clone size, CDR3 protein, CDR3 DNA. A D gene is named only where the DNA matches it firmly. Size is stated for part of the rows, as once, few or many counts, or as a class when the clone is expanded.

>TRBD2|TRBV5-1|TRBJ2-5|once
CASSAGRGTSGRGETQYF
TGCGCCAGCAGCGCCGGGCGAGGGACTAGCGGGAGAGGGGAGACCCAGTACTTC
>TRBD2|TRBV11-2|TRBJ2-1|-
CASSLRLAGANNEQFF
TGTGCCAGCAGCTTACGTCTAGCGGGAGCGAACAATGAGCAGTTCTTC
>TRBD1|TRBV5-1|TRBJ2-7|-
CASSSGQGVESYEQYF
TGCGCCAGCAGCTCGGGACAGGGGGTTGAGTCATACGAGCAGTACTTC
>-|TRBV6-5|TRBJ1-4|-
CASRRTTGANEKLFF
TGTGCCAGCAGACGTACAACGGGGGCTAATGAAAAACTGTTTTTT
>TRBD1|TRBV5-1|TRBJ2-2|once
CASSLPPTGGGELFF
TGCGCCAGCAGCTTGCCACCGACAGGGGGAGGGGAGCTGTTTTTT
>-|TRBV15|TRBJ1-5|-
CAPTRPSLYSNQPQHF
TGTGCCCCGACTAGACCGAGCCTCTATAGCAATCAGCCCCAGCATTTT
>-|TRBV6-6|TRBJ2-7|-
CASRLQGNAHYEQYF
TGTGCCAGCAGGTTACAGGGAAATGCTCACTACGAGCAGTACTTC
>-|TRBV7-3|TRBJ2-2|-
CASSPSEGVRNTGELFF
TGTGCCAGCAGCCCTTCTGAGGGCGTGAGAAACACCGGGGAGCTGTTTTTT
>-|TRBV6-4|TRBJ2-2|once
CASSPQRAQGGELFF
TGTGCCAGCAGTCCACAGCGGGCCCAGGGCGGGGAGCTGTTTTTT
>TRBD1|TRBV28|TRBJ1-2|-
CASSLSQGDYGYTF
TGTGCCAGCAGTTTAAGCCAGGGGGATTATGGCTACACCTTC
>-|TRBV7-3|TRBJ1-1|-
CASREGEDTEAFF
TGTGCCAGCAGAGAAGGGGAGGACACTGAAGCTTTCTTT
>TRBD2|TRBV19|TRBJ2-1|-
CASSISRTSGYNEQFF
TGTGCCAGTAGTATATCAAGGACTAGCGGTTACAATGAGCAGTTCTTC
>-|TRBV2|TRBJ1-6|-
CASSAQRMSTEGNSPLHF
TGTGCCAGCAGTGCACAAAGGATGTCTACCGAGGGTAATTCACCCCTCCACTTT
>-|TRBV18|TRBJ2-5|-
CASSPPGVWGQETQYF
TGTGCCAGCTCACCCCCGGGGGTATGGGGGCAAGAGACCCAGTACTTC
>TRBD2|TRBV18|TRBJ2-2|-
CASSPDRGLAGNTGELFF
TGTGCCAGCTCACCAGATCGGGGACTAGCGGGAAACACCGGGGAGCTGTTTTTT
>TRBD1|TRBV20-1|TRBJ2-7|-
CSAGQDHEQYF
TGCAGTGCTGGACAGGACCACGAGCAGTACTTC
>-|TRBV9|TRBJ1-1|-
CASSVQGQMNTEAFF
TGTGCCAGCAGCGTACAGGGTCAAATGAACACTGAAGCTTTCTTT
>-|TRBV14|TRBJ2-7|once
CASSLQGGTEQYF
TGTGCCAGCAGCCTGCAGGGGGGAACCGAGCAGTACTTC
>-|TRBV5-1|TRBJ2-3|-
CASSLAQARTDTQYF
TGCGCCAGCAGCTTGGCCCAAGCGCGCACAGATACGCAGTATTTT
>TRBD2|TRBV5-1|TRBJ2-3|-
CASSLVAGGIADTQYF
TGCGCCAGCAGCTTGGTAGCGGGAGGTATTGCAGATACGCAGTATTTT
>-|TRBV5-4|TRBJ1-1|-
CASSRAGAEGAFF
TGTGCCAGCAGCCGGGCAGGGGCGGAAGGAGCTTTCTTT
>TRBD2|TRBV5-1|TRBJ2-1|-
CASSLAASGGPEFF
TGCGCCAGCAGCCTGGCGGCATCGGGAGGGCCGGAGTTCTTC
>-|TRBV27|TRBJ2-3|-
CATRRGAQGDTQYF
TGTGCCACCCGACGGGGGGCGCAGGGAGATACGCAGTATTTT
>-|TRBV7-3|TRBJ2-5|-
CASSLTRKETQYF
TGTGCCAGCAGCCTGACTAGAAAAGAGACCCAGTACTTC
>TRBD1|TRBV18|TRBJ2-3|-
CASSSGTGSTDTQYF
TGTGCCAGCTCGTCCGGGACAGGGAGCACAGATACGCAGTATTTT
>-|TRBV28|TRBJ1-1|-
CASSSTNPGLLF
TGTGCCAGCAGTTCGACCAACCCGGGGTTACTCTTT
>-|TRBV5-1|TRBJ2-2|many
CASSLWGNTGELFF
TGCGCCAGCAGCTTGTGGGGCAACACCGGGGAGCTGTTTTTT
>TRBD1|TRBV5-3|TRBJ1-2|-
CANLFKGQNGYTF
TGTGCCAATTTATTTAAGGGACAGAACGGCTACACCTTC
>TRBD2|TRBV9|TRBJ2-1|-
CASSFRLAGMGWDEQFF
TGTGCCAGCAGCTTTAGACTAGCGGGAATGGGCTGGGATGAGCAGTTCTTC
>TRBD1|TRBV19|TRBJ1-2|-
CASTKLKLGGGFWGYTF
TGTGCCAGTACCAAACTCAAACTTGGAGGGGGCTTCTGGGGCTACACCTTC
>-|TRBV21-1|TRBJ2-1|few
CASSKEGLAGGPSSYNEQFF
TGTGCCAGCAGCAAAGAGGGACTAGCGGGAGGGCCCAGCTCCTACAATGAGCAGTTCTTC